This note documents a single T cell receptor (beta chain) sequence. Its antigen is as yet unknown. The data derive from a study of OX40 agonist ivuxolimab in advanced cancers. Study-wide background: The diagnoses of dose-escalation patients were hepatocellular carcinoma, melanoma, renal cell or head and neck cancer. The study's findings and limits: Among the least clonally expanded were partial responders at 0.1-3.0 mg/kg. Clonal expansion by week 6 occurred in CD4+ and CD8+ blood T cells (at 0.1 to 3.0 mg/kg).

Assay: immunoSEQ multiplex PCR; the TCRdb copy retains only in-frame clones and omits some. The profile shows tens of thousands of clones, about 91% of them singletons. The CDR3 is 15 amino acids. V lost 3 bases and J 1 base, leaving 11 bases between the germline ends. Germline CDR1 and CDR2: LNHDA and SQIVND (reference sequence). Autoimmune disease history or systemic immunosuppression excluded patients. The sample consisted of CD4+ or CD8+ T cells sorted from blood, taken in a trial of the OX40 agonist ivuxolimab. The V gene is TRBV19, the J gene TRBJ2-3; D not certain. The origin of this receptor is an adult with an advanced solid tumor such as melanoma, head and neck, liver or kidney cancer. CDR3 in amino acids: CASSISGGGTDTQYF. In DNA, the CDR3 is TGTGCCAGTAGTATTTCGGGCGGAGGCACAGATACGCAGTATTTT.